These 9 T cell receptor beta chains share one sample of origin, sequenced in a study of blood T cell repertoires in COVID-19. Profiling relied on immunoSEQ multiplex PCR, and the TCRdb table lists in-frame clones only, not all of them. Among around 260,000 clones, 75% to 95% were seen once, and the ten largest hold about 1.1%. Sample: PBMCs or T cells enriched from blood (not recorded which). Receptors were obtained from a woman younger than 45 who had recovered from COVID-19.

As for this clone: The same CDR3 can be traced to other DNA sequences in this sample. The V and J genes are TRBV30 and TRBJ1-5; no reliable D call. CDR1 and CDR2 from the germline V gene are GTSNPN and SVGIG (reference sequence). With 2 bases removed from V and 1 base from J, the gap between germline ends came to 6 bases. The CDR3 has 13 residues. The CDR3 DNA follows: TGTGCCTGGAGTACGGGAAGCAATCAGCCCCAGCATTTT. Its protein product is CAWSTGSNQPQHF.

The chain carries TRBV10-3 and TRBJ2-7; 7 nucleotides align to TRBD1. V shed 4 bases, J shed 2 bases, and the junction held 8 bases outside the gene matches. Germline CDR1 is ENHRY and CDR2 is SYGVKD. The CDR3 consists of 15 residues. The CDR3 region has the DNA TGTGCCATCAGTGGTGAGACAGGGCTAACCTACGAGCAGTACTTC. This gives the protein CAISGETGLTYEQYF.

The rearrangement uses TRBV7-3 and TRBJ2-3, with 7 bases identical to TRBD2. Unmatched junction bases numbered 5, after V lost 2 bases and J lost 6 bases. The CDR3 spans 14 residues. Germline-derived CDR1 and CDR2 are SGHTA and FQGTGA. CDR3 region: CASSLGGRVDTQYF. The CDR3 nucleotides are TGTGCCAGCAGCTTAGGCGGGAGAGTGGATACGCAGTATTTT.

This chain joins TRBV28 and TRBJ1-5; the D gene is possibly TRBD1 (5 bases). V was cut by 8 bases and J by 5 bases, with 16 bases left in between. Germline V gene data show CDR1 as MDHEN and CDR2 as SYDVKM. The CDR3 has 14 residues. The CDR3 region is CASRGGIRDQPQHF. CDR3 bases: TGTGCCAGCCGCGGGGGGATTCGGGATCAGCCCCAGCATTTT. The full variable domain, with the rest looked up from reference TRBV28 and TRBJ1-5, is DVKVTQSSRYLVKRTGEKVFLECVQDMDHENMFWYRQDPGLGLRLIYFSYDVKMKEKGDIPEGYSVSREKKERFSLILESASTNQTSMYLCASRGGIRDQPQHFGDGTRLSIL.

This rearrangement joins TRBV27 to TRBJ2-1; TRBD2 agrees at 11 bases. Germline-derived CDR1 and CDR2 are MNHEY and SMNVEV (reference sequence). V dropped 3 bases and J dropped 3; count of bases not matched to a gene: 1. CDR3 length equals 15 residues. For the CDR3, the DNA is TGTGCCAGCAGTTTGACTAGCGGGAACTACAATGAGCAGTTCTTC. Its protein product is CASSLTSGNYNEQFF.

This clone appeared once. The chain is built from TRBV7-2 and TRBJ2-5; D perhaps matches TRBD2 (6 bases). This CDR3 is built from 13 residues. From germline, CDR1 is SGHTA and CDR2 FQGNSA. Trimming stripped 4 bases from V and 3 bases from J, with 9 bases between. CDR3 in amino acids: CASSSGGKETQYF. CDR3 coding DNA: TGTGCCAGCAGCTCCGGGGGAAAAGAGACCCAGTACTTC. Supplemented by reference TRBV7-2 and TRBJ2-5, the full variable domain reads GAGVSQSPSNKVTEKGKDVELRCDPISGHTALYWYRQSLGQGLEFLIYFQGNSAPDKSGLPSDRFSAERTGGSVSTLTIQRTQQEDSAVYLCASSSGGKETQYFGPGTRLLVL.

V gene TRBV29-1 combines with J gene TRBJ2-3; possibly TRBD2 for D (5 bases). V shed 4 bases and J shed 8 bases, with 16 bases lying between them. CDR1 is SQVTM, CDR2 ANQGSEA, per germline. The CDR3 extends over 13 amino acids. CDR3 region: CSVVWTARGTQYF. In DNA, the CDR3 is TGCAGCGTTGTCTGGACGGCACGGGGTACGCAGTATTTT.

The genes are TRBV27 and TRBJ2-3; possible D gene TRBD1, 5 bases. In germline, CDR1 is MNHEY, CDR2 SMNVEV (reference sequence). This CDR3 region has 12 residues. V was trimmed by 7 bases and J by 4 bases, leaving 9 bases between them. DNA for the CDR3: TGTGCCAGCACCTCAGGGTCAGATACGCAGTATTTT. This codes for CASTSGSDTQYF.

This chain links TRBV7-3 with TRBJ2-1, with 13 bases matching TRBD2. V dropped 5 bases and J dropped 7; count of bases not matched to a gene: 5. Germline V lookup: CDR1 SGHTA, CDR2 FQGTGA. The CDR3 is made up of 15 amino acids. CDR3 in amino acids: CASSRLAGGRNEQFF. CDR3 coding DNA: TGTGCCAGCAGCCGACTAGCGGGGGGAAGGAATGAGCAGTTCTTC.